Shown below are 23 T cell receptor beta chains from a single sample sequenced in a study of human T cells and chemical hapten exposure (dated by TCRdb to the early 2020s). The time point label, read with the paper, signifies: patch test 1, 2 weeks after DPC sensitization. The meaning of the sample's treatment or condition label: therapeutic diphenylcyclopropenone sensitization with weekly scalp DPC. The receptor library was made with RACE. The listed sequencing device is NextSeq 500. The public sequencing data were trimmed at Q25 with fastp and processed into clonotypes with MiXCR by TCRdb, which kept only in-frame beta chains. CDR3 protein sequences are deduplicated, and each keeps its most common genes and DNA. The sample table records tens of thousands of distinct CDR3 sequences; roughly a tenth of these occur just once. The ten largest clonotypes hold 13% of the sample. Specimen: whole blood, collected in connection with sensitization to the hapten diphenylcyclopropenone (DPC). These receptors were collected from a woman aged 40 to 50 with alopecia areata. Some clones in this sample may be carry-over from other donors' samples.

This clonotype occurred many times. For the CDR3, the DNA is TGTGCCAGCAGCCAATTTAGGGTCTATGGCTACACCTTC. It translates to CASSQFRVYGYTF. The rearrangement uses TRBV3-1 and TRBJ1-2; D call uncertain. The CDR3 totals 13 residues. Germline-derived CDR1 and CDR2 are LGHDT and YNNKEL (reference sequence). V was clipped by 2 bases and J by 4 bases, with 8 bases between them.

In its sample, this clonotype was seen many times. This chain connects TRBV11-3 to TRBJ2-5; perhaps TRBD1 as D (6 bases). The V end was cut by 2 bases, the J end by 5 bases, with 15 bases between. Germline loops: CDR1 SGHNT, CDR2 YENEEA. The CDR3 spans 15 residues. The CDR3 coding sequence is TGTGCCAGCAGCTTATCTACAGGGATGGGGGAGACCCAGTACTTC. It encodes CASSLSTGMGETQYF.

V usage is TRBV18 and J usage is TRBJ2-5, with D possibly TRBD1 on 6 matching bases. V was pared by 4 bases and J by 3 bases, with 9 bases between. This CDR3 spans 13 amino acids. Looked up from germline, CDR1 is KGHSH and CDR2 is LQKENI. CDR3 sequence (DNA): TGTGCCAGCTCACTAGGACAGAAAGAGACCCAGTACTTC. This translates into CASSLGQKETQYF. Variable domain in full (rest from reference TRBV18 and TRBJ2-5): NAGVMQNPRHLVRRRGQEARLRCSPMKGHSHVYWYRQLPEEGLKFMVYLQKENIIDESGMPKERFSAEFPKEGPSILRIQQVVRGDSAAYFCASSLGQKETQYFGPGTRLLVL.

Points on this clonotype: It may be a read error: a sequence one base away is much more abundant. The CDR3 nucleotides read TGCGGCGCCCGATCGGGCCTACAATCCTACGAGCAGTACTTC. Translating gives CGARSGLQSYEQYF. The chain links TRBV29-1 to TRBJ2-7; D is ambiguous. Germline V lookup: CDR1 SQVTM, CDR2 ANQGSEA. The CDR3 is 14 amino acids.

In its sample, this clonotype was seen many times. The chain has TRBV2 and TRBJ2-7; unclear D gene. Germline loops: CDR1 SNHLY, CDR2 FYNNEI. V was trimmed by 3 bases and J by 9 bases, leaving 15 bases between them. This CDR3 contains 13 residues. DNA for the CDR3: TGTGCCAGCAGTGATCACCTCTGGGATGGGCAGTACTTC. As protein: CASSDHLWDGQYF.

This clonotype was observed at least ten times. The chain recombines TRBV30 with TRBJ2-1; TRBD2 matches 8 bases. The length of the CDR3 is 14 residues. V gave up 0 bases and J gave up 3 bases; unmatched junction bases: 1. Germline-derived CDR1 and CDR2 are GTSNPN and SVGIG (reference sequence). CDR3 nucleotide sequence: TGTGCCTGGAGTGTTGCGGGGGGCTACAATGAGCAGTTCTTC. It encodes CAWSVAGGYNEQFF.

The sample holds many counts of this clonotype. The J gene is TRBJ1-1, the V gene TRBV29-1; 7 positions agree with TRBD1. The V gene end was trimmed by 7 bases and the J gene end by 6 bases; junction bases not matched to a gene: 8. The CDR3 covers 12 residues. CDR1 is SQVTM and CDR2 is ANQGSEA in the germline V gene. The CDR3 reads CSAKTGIPEAFF. DNA for the CDR3: TGCAGCGCTAAGACAGGGATCCCTGAAGCTTTCTTT.

This clonotype was seen ten or more times. A junction end diverges from the germline sequence, so it may reflect a read error. This chain links TRBV28 with TRBJ2-7, with unresolved D. The CDR3 sequence is 12 residues long. Germline-derived CDR1 and CDR2 are MDHEN and SYDVKM. The CDR3 region has the DNA TGTGCCAGCAGTTCTACCATCCCTCTCCCTCTTTTC. It is translated as CASSSTIPLPLF.

This clonotype has at least ten counts. The J gene is TRBJ2-3, the V gene TRBV10-3; 7 nucleotides line up with TRBD2. The V gene end was trimmed by 8 bases and the J gene end by 1 base; junction bases not matched to a gene: 6. The CDR3 runs to 14 residues. CDR1 is ENHRY, CDR2 SYGVKD, per germline. CDR3 nucleotide sequence: TGTGCCATCGGGGCGAGCGGGGGCACAGATACGCAGTATTTT. Amino acids: CAIGASGGTDTQYF.

V and J are TRBV24-1 and TRBJ1-2; 7 nucleotides align to TRBD1. With V trimmed by 9 bases and J by 2 bases, 5 bases remained unmatched. The CDR3 contains 13 residues. Germline CDR1 reads KGHDR; CDR2 reads SFDVKD. This CDR3 is CATRDSKNYGYTF. CDR3 nucleotides: TGTGCCACCCGGGACAGTAAGAACTATGGCTACACCTTC.

The table lists this clonotype with many counts. The V call is TRBV29-1, the J call TRBJ2-3, with 8 nucleotides matching TRBD1. The CDR3 is made up of 17 amino acids. Germline CDR1 and CDR2: SQVTM and ANQGSEA. Unmatched junction bases numbered 13, after V lost 1 base and J lost 4 bases. The CDR3 region is CSVEVGSPGGLADTQYF. In DNA form, the CDR3 reads TGCAGCGTTGAAGTGGGTTCCCCAGGGGGCCTAGCAGATACGCAGTATTTT.

In this sample, this clonotype turned up many times. The V call is TRBV6-2 or TRBV6-3, the J call TRBJ2-3; D unclear. Trimming pared 6 bases from V and 3 bases from J, leaving 10 bases between. In germline, CDR1 is MNHEY, CDR2 SVGEGT. The CDR3 covers 13 residues. Written as DNA, the CDR3 is TGTGCCAGCAGCCTGGCCGAGACAGATACGCAGTATTTT. Translating gives CASSLAETDTQYF.

J is TRBJ2-1 and V is TRBV6-2 or TRBV6-3; D unclear. The CDR3 is made up of 14 amino acids. Germline V gives CDR1 MNHEY, CDR2 SVGEGT. V shed 7 bases and J shed 0 bases, with 10 bases lying between them. CDR3 region: CASTLGFSYNEQFF. The CDR3 region has the DNA TGTGCCAGCACCCTAGGGTTCTCCTACAATGAGCAGTTCTTC.

The V and J genes are TRBV20-1 and TRBJ2-3, with 9 bases identical to TRBD2. With V trimmed by 2 bases and J by 1 base, 4 bases remained unmatched. The CDR3 sequence is 15 residues long. Germline CDR1 is DFQATT and CDR2 is SNEGSKA (reference sequence). CDR3 bases: TGCAGTGCTAGAAGTGCTAGCGGGGGCACAGATACGCAGTATTTT. As protein: CSARSASGGTDTQYF.

Points on this clonotype: Being one base from a much bigger clone, this may be a read error. The chain combines TRBV4-1 with TRBJ2-1, with TRBD2 as a possible D gene (5 bases). The V gene lost 4 bases and the J gene lost 0 bases, with 16 bases spanning the gap. CDR3 size: 17 residues. Germline assignment: CDR1 MGHRA and CDR2 YSYEKL. CDR3 nucleotide sequence: TGCGCCAGCAGCCGAAAGGGAGACCAAAACTCCTACAATGAGCAGTTCTTC. Protein: CASSRKGDQNSYNEQFF.

This clonotype was observed many times. The chain recombines TRBV6-2 or TRBV6-3 with TRBJ1-1, with 9 bases fitting TRBD1. The germline V gene has CDR1 MNHEY and CDR2 SVGEGT. V shed 6 bases, J shed 9 bases, and the junction held 5 bases outside the gene matches. The CDR3 has 12 amino acids. In nucleotides, the CDR3 is TGTGCCAGCAGCAAAGGACAGGGGCAAGCTTTCTTT. Residues: CASSKGQGQAFF.

This clonotype was found many times. This chain joins TRBV19 and TRBJ2-4, with TRBD2 identical over 8 bases. CDR1 is LNHDA and CDR2 is SQIVND in the germline V gene (reference sequence). CDR3 length equals 15 residues. V lost 4 bases, J lost 6 bases, and 8 bases stayed unmatched. The CDR3 sequence is CASSTELAVINIQYF. In DNA, the CDR3 is TGTGCCAGTAGTACCGAACTAGCGGTGATAAACATTCAGTACTTC.

As concerns this clonotype: An end of the junction does not agree with germline; a read error may underlie this. The V call is TRBV4-1, the J call TRBJ2-3; 8 nucleotides match TRBD2. CDR1 and CDR2 (germline): MGHRA, YSYEKL. The CDR3 loop spans 16 amino acids. The chain's CDR3 is CASSPAGGYRSDTKYF. CDR3 in DNA: TGCGCCAGCAGCCCGGCGGGGGGCTATCGATCAGATACGAAGTATTTT.

V gene TRBV29-1 combines with J gene TRBJ2-3, with TRBD1 matching 8 bases. The CDR3 totals 16 residues. V trimming: 6 bases; J trimming: 1 base; junction bases outside the gene matches: 12. Germline-derived CDR1 and CDR2 are SQVTM and ANQGSEA. The CDR3 region has the DNA TGCAGCGTGGGCGGGTTGCAGGGGGCAGGCACAGATACGCAGTATTTT. Amino acids: CSVGGLQGAGTDTQYF.

Only a few counts were recorded for this clonotype. This chain uses TRBV6-1 with TRBJ2-7, with D perhaps matching TRBD1 (5 bases). Trimming stripped 0 bases from V and 1 base from J, with 10 bases between. Looked up from germline, CDR1 is MNHNS and CDR2 is SASEGT. CDR3 length: 15 residues. The CDR3, as DNA: TGTGCCAGCAGTGAAGCTGTAGGGGAATCCTACGAGCAGTACTTC. Encoded protein: CASSEAVGESYEQYF.

Of note for this clonotype: This could be a read error, since a much larger clone is one nucleotide away. The rearrangement uses TRBV15 and TRBJ2-2; 8 nucleotides line up with TRBD1. The CDR3 spans 14 residues. The V gene's germline CDR1 is LNHNV and CDR2 YYDKDF (reference sequence). V shed 6 bases, J shed 4 bases, and the junction held 4 bases outside the gene matches. CDR3 nucleotide sequence: TGTGCCACCAGGGACAGGGTGAGCACCGGGGAGCTGTTTTTT. The encoded protein is CATRDRVSTGELFF.

At least ten counts were recorded for this clonotype. The rearrangement links TRBV30 to TRBJ1-2; no firm D call. Trimming pared 2 bases from V and 6 bases from J, leaving 16 bases between. This CDR3 comprises 14 residues. Germline V CDR1 and CDR2: GTSNPN, SVGIG (reference sequence). This CDR3 reads CAWSLRGVEDGYTF. The DNA of the CDR3 is TGTGCCTGGAGTTTGCGGGGAGTAGAGGATGGCTACACCTTC.

This clonotype showed up many times. This chain joins TRBV20-1 and TRBJ2-7; D assignment may be TRBD1 or TRBD2 (5 bases each). The CDR3 length is 13 residues. In germline, CDR1 is DFQATT, CDR2 SNEGSKA (reference sequence). Trimming took off 7 bases at V and 0 bases at J, with 13 bases between the two ends. The CDR3 DNA reads as TGCAGTGTACCGGGACCTAGCTCCTACGAGCAGTACTTC. It encodes CSVPGPSSYEQYF.